This TCR beta chain was profiled in a study of T cell responses to AZD1222 COVID-19 vaccine. Notes on the study in general: Reportedly, nearly half of unique spike TCRs recognized epitopes outside B.1.351/B.1.1.7 mutations. Most donors were white British, females outnumbered males, and clonal diversity was possibly underestimated. CD4 TCRs associated with vaccination spanned spike, dominating at 160-218 and 743-854.

Measured with immunoSEQ multiplex PCR; TCRdb has only the in-frame clones, and not every one. The sample comprises around 190,000 clones, roughly 92% of which are singletons, and 1.6% rests with the top ten. About this clone itself: Its antigen is currently unknown.

In germline, CDR1 is SGHNT, CDR2 YENEEA. The CDR3 length is 14 residues. Trimming left V 4 bases short and J 4 bases short, with 13 bases between. Sample: peripheral blood, taken 28 days after the second AZD1222 dose. This receptor was identified in an adult who received the AZD1222 COVID-19 vaccine. V gene TRBV11-3 combines with J gene TRBJ1-1; possible D gene TRBD1, 6 bases. The CDR3: CASSSQWGPTEAFF. The CDR3 nucleotides are TGTGCCAGCAGCTCCCAGTGGGGGCCCACTGAAGCTTTCTTT.